This T cell receptor (beta chain) was profiled in a study of T-cell reconstitution after alpha-beta-depleted transplantation in children. The CDR3 contains 15 residues. CDR1 LNHNV and CDR2 YYDKDF come from the germline V gene (reference sequence). Trimming took off 6 bases at V and 3 bases at J, with 12 bases between the two ends. As it was prepared, the TCRbeta library received unique molecular identifiers. TCRdb passed the PCR reads through MiXCR, listing each CDR3 protein once. Among hundreds of thousands of distinct CDR3 sequences listed, 23% were seen once. The rearrangement uses TRBV15 and TRBJ2-6; weak D call: TRBD2 (6 bases). Sequenced material: PBMCs, mostly from graft donor cells, taken 360 days after TCRalphabeta/CD19-depleted stem cell transplant. The TCR comes from a boy less than two years old who had a stem cell transplant for acute myeloid leukemia, so the T cells may come from the graft donor. CDR3 coding DNA: TGTGCCACCAGGCTCCAGGGACTTGGGGCCAACGTCCTGACTTTC. This codes for CATRLQGLGANVLTF. Drawing the rest from reference TRBV15 and TRBJ2-6, the complete variable domain is DAMVIQNPRYQVTQFGKPVTLSCSQTLNHNVMYWYQQKSSQAPKLLFHYYDKDFNNEADTPDNFQSRRPNTSFCFLDIRSPGLGDTAMYLCATRLQGLGANVLTFGAGSRLTVL.